This T cell receptor beta chain is drawn from a study of radiotherapy plus CTLA-4 blockade in lung cancer. Across the study: Among patients, around 19% showed objective responses, and approximately 30% had disease control. Study-wide results and limits: Peripheral blood showed expansion of tumor-derived TCR clones after radiotherapy and ipilimumab. The authors reported that early blood T cell clone dynamics, with interferon-beta, best predicted response.

This table comes from immunoSEQ multiplex PCR, and its TCRdb copy is limited to in-frame clones, with some not included. Of approximately 73,000 clones in the sample, over 75% were seen once. CDR3 size: 16 residues. Per germline, CDR1 LNHDA and CDR2 SQIVND (reference sequence). The V end was cut by 5 bases, the J end by 2 bases, with 17 bases between. Lung cancer patients with chemo-refractory metastatic non-small-cell disease were given focal radiation plus CTLA-4 blockade with ipilimumab. A word on this clone: Its matching antigen is unknown.

The chain links TRBV19 to TRBJ2-3; D not certain. This TCR derives from a human donor with non-small cell lung cancer that progressed on radiotherapy plus ipilimumab. The source material was peripheral blood, sampled from a patient treated with radiotherapy plus ipilimumab. Here the CDR3 DNA reads TGTGCCAGTAGTCCGTCGGCTTCGGAGATCACAGATACGCAGTATTTT. This codes for CASSPSASEITDTQYF.